The clone carrying this T cell receptor (beta chain) was seen more than once but under ten times. Its antigen is unidentified. This entry comes from a study of tumor-infiltrating lymphocytes in primary liver carcinoma. A primer in the constant region served to generate TCR beta cDNA from 500 ng of total RNA. Libraries for TCR beta were built through three nested multiplex PCR rounds, which together made up a slightly modified ARM-PCR procedure. Investigators reported that the first two PCR rounds, at 10 cycles each, used TRBV1-TRBV30 forward primers with a C-beta reverse primer. One entry per CDR3 protein, called by TCRdb with MiXCR from the multiplex PCR reads. The table lists 90,000 to 100,000 distinct CDR3 sequences, 55% to 70% of them singletons. Germline assignment: CDR1 DFQATT and CDR2 SNEGSKA (reference sequence). The CDR3 is 14 amino acids. Trimming took off 7 bases at V and 3 bases at J, with 19 bases between the two ends.

The source material, 20-30 mg of unsorted bulk tissue, was used to co-extract RNA and DNA. The sampling covered five separate regions of each tumor. Every tumor sample held more than 85% viable tumor cells. Regarding the study as a whole: Tumor-adjacent and tumor-blood pairs shared less of their repertoires than tumor region pairs shared. Presence in all five tumor regions was observed for only about 8-25% of top clones.

Sequenced sample: liver tumor tissue from sampling region 5. Subset described: tumor region T5, tumor centre. V and J are TRBV20-1 and TRBJ2-7; possibly TRBD1 or TRBD2 for D (5 bases each). The sequence came from a woman aged 60-70 years with primary liver carcinoma and hepatitis B virus infection. CDR3 sequence reads: CSVGRETELYEQYF. The DNA for the CDR3 is TGCAGTGTGGGTAGGGAGACAGAACTCTACGAGCAGTACTTC.